Listed here are 6 T cell receptor beta chains from one sample, sequenced in a study of blood T cell repertoires in COVID-19. TCRdb's table, derived via immunoSEQ multiplex PCR, lists solely in-frame clones and lacks some. The data show 360,000 or so clones, almost 90% seen once. Sample: PBMCs or T cells enriched from blood (not recorded which). All receptors derive from a woman aged 30 to 39 who had been exposed to COVID-19.

The chain is built from TRBV5-4 and TRBJ1-2, with 7 bases identical to TRBD1. The ends lost 6 bases at V and 2 bases at J; junction bases unmatched: 10. Germline values: CDR1 SGHNT, CDR2 YYREEE (reference sequence). This CDR3 has 15 residues. The CDR3 DNA reads as TGTGCCAGCAAAGGATACGGGGACAGAAACTATGGCTACACCTTC. It codes for CASKGYGDRNYGYTF.

The chain joins TRBV27 to TRBJ1-2; TRBD1 might be the D (6 bases). Trimming cost V 5 bases and J 1 base, with 11 bases left between them. CDR1 MNHEY and CDR2 SMNVEV come from the germline V gene (reference sequence). The CDR3 loop spans 14 amino acids. The CDR3 reads CASSGGGRNYGYTF. CDR3 DNA sequence: TGTGCCAGCAGTGGGGGCGGGCGTAACTATGGCTACACCTTC.

In its sample, this clone was seen a few times. The chain employs TRBV30 and TRBJ2-2, with 8 bases that match TRBD2. Per germline, CDR1 GTSNPN and CDR2 SVGIG (reference sequence). The trim removed 4 bases at V and 4 bases at J, leaving 8 bases unmatched. CDR3 size: 15 residues. The CDR3 DNA reads as TGTGCCTGGAAGAGGACGGGAGGGGGCACCGGGGAGCTGTTTTTT. It encodes CAWKRTGGGTGELFF.

This chain connects TRBV19 to TRBJ1-2; possible D gene TRBD1, 6 bases. The CDR3 totals 14 residues. V lost 4 bases and J 4 bases, leaving 13 bases between the germline ends. Germline values: CDR1 LNHDA, CDR2 SQIVND (reference sequence). CDR3 amino acids: CASSTPQGTYGYTF. The CDR3 DNA follows: TGTGCCAGTAGTACCCCACAGGGTACCTATGGCTACACCTTC.

This chain links TRBV7-9 with TRBJ2-5; D perhaps matches TRBD2 (7 bases). Germline V gene data show CDR1 as SEHNR and CDR2 as FQNEAQ (reference sequence). This CDR3 is built from 14 residues. The ends were cut back, 1 base at V and 5 bases at J, with 11 bases in the middle. CDR3 DNA: TGTGCCAGCAGCTTAGGTCGGGGGGCTGAGACCCAGTACTTC. Translating gives CASSLGRGAETQYF.

The chain combines TRBV4-2 with TRBJ1-2; TRBD1 might be the D (6 bases). V shed 1 base and J shed 4 bases, with 13 bases lying between them. The CDR3 has 15 residues. Germline V lookup: CDR1 LGHNA, CDR2 YNFKEQ. The CDR3 reads CASSQGRQDSYGYTF. The CDR3 DNA sequence: TGTGCCAGCAGCCAAGGTCGACAGGATAGCTATGGCTACACCTTC.